This T cell receptor (beta chain) stems from a study of T cells in Graves' hyperthyroidism and ophthalmopathy. This clonotype was observed many times. From germline, CDR1 is SNHLY and CDR2 FYNNEI. The CDR3 runs 13 residues. Trimming took 7 bases from V and 2 from J, leaving 11 bases between them. TCR beta CDR3 regions were amplified from RNA. An initial round of RT-PCR targeting the TCR CDR3 relied on the HTBI primer set. TCRdb passed the multiplex PCR reads through MiXCR, listing each CDR3 protein once. This sample has hundreds of thousands of distinct CDR3 sequences; about 15% occur once, and the top ten carry around 30%.

Sequenced input: blood. This chain connects TRBV2 to TRBJ1-1; D is unclear. The clonotype comes from a woman between 18 and 29 years old with Graves' ophthalmopathy. The CDR3 nucleotides read TGTGCCAGCATGAGGTGGCAAAACACTGAAGCTTTCTTT. It translates to CASMRWQNTEAFF.